This record concerns one T cell receptor beta chain sequence. The antigen is not known. The sample comes from a study of cytomegalovirus exposure and HLA in healthy donors. Study background: Genotyping of nearly 400 donors showed that 65% to 90% belonged to the Caucasian-associated ancestry cluster. Study-level results: Sequencing depth across donors, presence/absence analyses assumed, was roughly uniform. Most subjects had HLA-A and HLA-B alleles reportedly predicted accurately by TCR beta sequences.

Germline CDR1 and CDR2: MNHEY and SMNVEV (reference sequence). The V end lost 5 bases, the J end lost 9 bases, and 17 bases lay between the germline ends. CDR3 length: 15 residues. This PCR relied on a set of 60 Vbeta primers and 13 Jbeta primers. Some clones are missing from TCRdb's copy, which holds only in-frame ones; the method was immunoSEQ multiplex PCR. The table records roughly 230,000 clones, 85% of them present only once. The receptor was isolated from a girl aged 2 to 10 in good health and CMV-seronegative. What was sequenced was PBMCs. V gene TRBV27 combines with J gene TRBJ1-6, with D tentatively TRBD1 (5 bases). This CDR3 reads CASSRVGRGGSPLHF. CDR3 DNA: TGTGCCAGCAGTCGCGTGGGACGCGGGGGTTCACCCCTCCACTTT.